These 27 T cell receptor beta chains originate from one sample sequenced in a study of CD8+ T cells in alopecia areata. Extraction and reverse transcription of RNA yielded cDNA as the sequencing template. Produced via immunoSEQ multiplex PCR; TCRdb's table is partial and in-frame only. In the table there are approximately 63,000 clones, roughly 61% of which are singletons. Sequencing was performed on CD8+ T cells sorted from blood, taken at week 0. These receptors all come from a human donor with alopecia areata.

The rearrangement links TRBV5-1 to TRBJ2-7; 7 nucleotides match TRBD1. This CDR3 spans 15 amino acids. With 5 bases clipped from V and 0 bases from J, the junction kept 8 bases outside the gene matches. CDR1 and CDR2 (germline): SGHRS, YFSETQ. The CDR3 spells CASSTGQISSYEQYF. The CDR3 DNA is TGCGCCAGCAGTACGGGACAGATTAGCTCCTACGAGCAGTACTTC.

The CDR3, as DNA: TGCGCCAGCAGCCAGTACGCGACGGCTACTAGCACAGATACGCAGTATTTT. Encoded protein: CASSQYATATSTDTQYF. This chain uses TRBV4-3 with TRBJ2-3, with no clear D. Germline-derived CDR1 and CDR2 are LGHNA and YSLEER. The V end was cut by 3 bases, the J end by 0 bases, with 16 bases between. There are 17 residues in the CDR3.

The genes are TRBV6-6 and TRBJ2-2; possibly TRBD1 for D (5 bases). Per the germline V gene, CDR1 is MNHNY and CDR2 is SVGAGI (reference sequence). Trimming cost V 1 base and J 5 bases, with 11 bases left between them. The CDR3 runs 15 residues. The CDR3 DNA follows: TGTGCCAGCAGTTACTGGCAGGGTGGGACCGGGGAGCTGTTTTTT. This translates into CASSYWQGGTGELFF.

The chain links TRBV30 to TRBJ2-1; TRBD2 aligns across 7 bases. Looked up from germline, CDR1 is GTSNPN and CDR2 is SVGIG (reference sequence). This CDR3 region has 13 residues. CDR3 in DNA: TGTGCGACGACTAGCCCCCCTCGGGTTGAGCAGTTCTTC. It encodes CATTSPPRVEQFF. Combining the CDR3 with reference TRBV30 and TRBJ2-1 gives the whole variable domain SQTIHQWPATLVQPVGSPLSLECTVEGTSNPNLYWYRQAAGRGLQLLFYSVGIGQISSEVPQNLSASRPQDRQFILSSKKLLLSDSGFYLCATTSPPRVEQFFGPGTRLTVL.

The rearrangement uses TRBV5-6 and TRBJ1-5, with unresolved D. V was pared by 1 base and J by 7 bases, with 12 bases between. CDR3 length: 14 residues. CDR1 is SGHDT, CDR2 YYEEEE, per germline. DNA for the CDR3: TGTGCCAGCAGCTTGTCCGCGGGTGGCCAGCCCCAGCATTTT. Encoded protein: CASSLSAGGQPQHF.

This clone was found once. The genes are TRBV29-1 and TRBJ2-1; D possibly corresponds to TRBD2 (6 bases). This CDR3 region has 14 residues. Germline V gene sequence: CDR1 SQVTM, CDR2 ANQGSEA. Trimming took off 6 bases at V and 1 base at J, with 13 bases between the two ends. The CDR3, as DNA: TGCAGCGTGGATTACCGGGGGTCCTACAATGAGCAGTTCTTC. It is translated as CSVDYRGSYNEQFF.

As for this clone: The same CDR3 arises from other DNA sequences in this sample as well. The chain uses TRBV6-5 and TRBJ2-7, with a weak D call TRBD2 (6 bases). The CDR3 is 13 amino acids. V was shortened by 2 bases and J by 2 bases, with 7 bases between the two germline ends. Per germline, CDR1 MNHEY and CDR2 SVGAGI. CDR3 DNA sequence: TGTGCCAGCAGTTACGGGGGGACCTACGAGCAGTACTTC. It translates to CASSYGGTYEQYF.

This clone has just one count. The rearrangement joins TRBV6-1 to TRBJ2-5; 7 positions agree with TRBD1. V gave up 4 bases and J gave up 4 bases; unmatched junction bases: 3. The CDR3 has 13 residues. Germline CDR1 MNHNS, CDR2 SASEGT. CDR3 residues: CASSGRGIETQYF. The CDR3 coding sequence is TGTGCCAGCAGTGGCAGGGGGATAGAGACCCAGTACTTC.

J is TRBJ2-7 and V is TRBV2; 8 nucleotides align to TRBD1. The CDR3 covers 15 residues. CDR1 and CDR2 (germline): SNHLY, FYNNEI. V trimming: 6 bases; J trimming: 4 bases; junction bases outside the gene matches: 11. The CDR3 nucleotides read TGTGCCAGCAGAGAGGGGACAGGTATGATGTACGAGCAGTACTTC. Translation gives CASREGTGMMYEQYF.

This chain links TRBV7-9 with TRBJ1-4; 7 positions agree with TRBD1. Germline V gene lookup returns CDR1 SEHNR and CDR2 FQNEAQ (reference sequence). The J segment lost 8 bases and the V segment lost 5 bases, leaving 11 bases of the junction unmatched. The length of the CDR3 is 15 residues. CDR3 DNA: TGTGCCAGCAGCCCAGTGGTACAGGGGACCGAAAAACTGTTTTTT. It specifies CASSPVVQGTEKLFF.

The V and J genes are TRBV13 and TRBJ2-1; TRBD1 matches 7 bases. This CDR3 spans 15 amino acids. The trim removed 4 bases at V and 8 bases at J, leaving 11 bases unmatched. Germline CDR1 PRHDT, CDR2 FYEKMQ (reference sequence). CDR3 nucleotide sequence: TGTGCCAGCAGCTCAAGAGGTGAAGGGGGCTATGAGCAGTTCTTC. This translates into CASSSRGEGGYEQFF.

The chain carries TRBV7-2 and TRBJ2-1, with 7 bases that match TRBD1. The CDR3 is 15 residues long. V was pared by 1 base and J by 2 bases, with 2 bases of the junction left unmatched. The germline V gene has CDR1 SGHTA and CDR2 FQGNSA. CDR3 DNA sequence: TGTGCCAGCAGCTTAGGGCAGGGGGCCTACAATGAGCAGTTCTTC. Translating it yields CASSLGQGAYNEQFF.

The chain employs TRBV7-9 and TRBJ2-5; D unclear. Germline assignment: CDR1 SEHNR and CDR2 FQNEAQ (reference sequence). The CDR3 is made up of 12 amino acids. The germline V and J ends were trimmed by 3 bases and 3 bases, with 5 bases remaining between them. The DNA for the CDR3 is TGTGCCAGCAGCTTTGGCGAAGAGACCCAGTACTTC. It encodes CASSFGEETQYF.

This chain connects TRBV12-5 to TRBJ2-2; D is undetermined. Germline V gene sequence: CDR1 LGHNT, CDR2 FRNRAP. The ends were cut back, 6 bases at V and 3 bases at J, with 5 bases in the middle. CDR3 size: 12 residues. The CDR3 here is CASGGDTGELFF. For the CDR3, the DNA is TGTGCTAGTGGCGGAGACACCGGGGAGCTGTTTTTT.

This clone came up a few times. CDR3 in DNA: TGTGCCAGCAGCCCTGGACTAGCGGGAGTCAACGAGCAGTACTTC. It encodes CASSPGLAGVNEQYF. V is TRBV9 and J is TRBJ2-7; 13 nucleotides line up with TRBD2. The CDR3 loop spans 15 amino acids. V was pared by 4 bases and J by 5 bases, with 6 bases of the junction left unmatched. Germline V gives CDR1 SGDLS, CDR2 YYNGEE.

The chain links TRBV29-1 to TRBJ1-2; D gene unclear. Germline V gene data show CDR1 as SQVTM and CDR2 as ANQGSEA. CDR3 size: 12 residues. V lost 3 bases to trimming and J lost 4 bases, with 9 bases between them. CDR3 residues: CSVEAGIYGYTF. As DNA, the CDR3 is TGCAGCGTTGAGGCAGGCATCTATGGCTACACCTTC.

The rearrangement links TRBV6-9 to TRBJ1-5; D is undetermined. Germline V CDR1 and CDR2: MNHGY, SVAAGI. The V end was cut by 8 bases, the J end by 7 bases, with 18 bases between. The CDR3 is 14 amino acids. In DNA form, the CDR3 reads TGTGCCAGCGGGAGCGGGCCTTCAGAACAGCCCCAGCATTTT. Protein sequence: CASGSGPSEQPQHF.

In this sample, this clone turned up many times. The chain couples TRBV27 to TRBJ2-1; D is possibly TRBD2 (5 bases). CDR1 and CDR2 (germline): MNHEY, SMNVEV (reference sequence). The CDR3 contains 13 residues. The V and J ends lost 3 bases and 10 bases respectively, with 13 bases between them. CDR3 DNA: TGTGCCAGCAGTTTCGACTACCCCGGAGAGCAGTTCTTC. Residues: CASSFDYPGEQFF.

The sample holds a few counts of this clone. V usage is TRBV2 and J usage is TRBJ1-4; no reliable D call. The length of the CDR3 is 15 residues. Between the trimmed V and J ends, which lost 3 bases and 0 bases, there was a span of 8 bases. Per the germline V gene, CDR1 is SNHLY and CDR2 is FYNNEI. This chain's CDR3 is CASSDGAATNEKLFF. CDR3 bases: TGTGCCAGCAGTGACGGAGCGGCAACTAATGAAAAACTGTTTTTT.

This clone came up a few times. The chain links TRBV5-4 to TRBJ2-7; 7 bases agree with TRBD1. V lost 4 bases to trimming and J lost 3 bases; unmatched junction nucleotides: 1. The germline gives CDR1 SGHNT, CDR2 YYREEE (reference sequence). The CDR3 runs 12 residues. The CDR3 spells CASSPGGYEQYF. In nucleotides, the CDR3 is TGTGCCAGCAGCCCAGGGGGCTACGAGCAGTACTTC.

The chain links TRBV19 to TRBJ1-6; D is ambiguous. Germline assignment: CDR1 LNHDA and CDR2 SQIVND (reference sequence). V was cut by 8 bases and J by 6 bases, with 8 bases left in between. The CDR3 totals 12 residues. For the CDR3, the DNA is TGTGCCAGTCATCTGGGTAATTCACCCCTCCACTTT. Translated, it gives CASHLGNSPLHF.

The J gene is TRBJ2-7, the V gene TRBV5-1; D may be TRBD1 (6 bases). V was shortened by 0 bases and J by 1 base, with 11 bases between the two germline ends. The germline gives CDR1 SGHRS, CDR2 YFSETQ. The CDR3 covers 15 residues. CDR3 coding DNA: TGCGCCAGCAGCTTGGGGCTGGACAGTTCCTACGAGCAGTACTTC. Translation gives CASSLGLDSSYEQYF.

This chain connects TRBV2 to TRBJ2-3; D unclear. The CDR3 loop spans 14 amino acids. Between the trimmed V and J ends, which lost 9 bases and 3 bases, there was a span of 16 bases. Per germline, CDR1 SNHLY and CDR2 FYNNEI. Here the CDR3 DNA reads TGTGCCAGTCAACGAAGAGGTGTGACAGATACGCAGTATTTT. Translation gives CASQRRGVTDTQYF.

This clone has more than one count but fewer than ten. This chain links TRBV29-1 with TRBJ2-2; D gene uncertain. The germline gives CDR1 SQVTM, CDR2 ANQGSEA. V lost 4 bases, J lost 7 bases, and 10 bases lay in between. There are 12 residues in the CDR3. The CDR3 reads CSVVAASGELFF. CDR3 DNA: TGCAGCGTTGTAGCTGCGAGCGGGGAGCTGTTTTTT.

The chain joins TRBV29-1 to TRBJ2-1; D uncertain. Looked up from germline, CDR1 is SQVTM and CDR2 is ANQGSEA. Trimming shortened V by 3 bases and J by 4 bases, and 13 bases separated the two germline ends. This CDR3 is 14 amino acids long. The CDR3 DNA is TGCAGCGTTGACACCTCTCAGTTTTACAATGAGCAGTTCTTC. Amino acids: CSVDTSQFYNEQFF.

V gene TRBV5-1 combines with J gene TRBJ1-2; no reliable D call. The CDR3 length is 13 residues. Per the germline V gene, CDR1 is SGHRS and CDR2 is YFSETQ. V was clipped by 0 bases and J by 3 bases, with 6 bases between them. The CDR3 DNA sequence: TGCGCCAGCAGCTTGGAAGGGTACTATGGCTACACCTTC. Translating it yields CASSLEGYYGYTF.

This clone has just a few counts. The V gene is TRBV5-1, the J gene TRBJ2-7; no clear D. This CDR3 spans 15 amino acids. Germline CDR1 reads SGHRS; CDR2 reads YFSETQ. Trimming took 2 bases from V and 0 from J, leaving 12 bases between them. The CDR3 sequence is CASSFLFDRSYEQYF. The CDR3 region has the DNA TGCGCCAGCAGCTTCCTCTTTGACCGCTCCTACGAGCAGTACTTC.